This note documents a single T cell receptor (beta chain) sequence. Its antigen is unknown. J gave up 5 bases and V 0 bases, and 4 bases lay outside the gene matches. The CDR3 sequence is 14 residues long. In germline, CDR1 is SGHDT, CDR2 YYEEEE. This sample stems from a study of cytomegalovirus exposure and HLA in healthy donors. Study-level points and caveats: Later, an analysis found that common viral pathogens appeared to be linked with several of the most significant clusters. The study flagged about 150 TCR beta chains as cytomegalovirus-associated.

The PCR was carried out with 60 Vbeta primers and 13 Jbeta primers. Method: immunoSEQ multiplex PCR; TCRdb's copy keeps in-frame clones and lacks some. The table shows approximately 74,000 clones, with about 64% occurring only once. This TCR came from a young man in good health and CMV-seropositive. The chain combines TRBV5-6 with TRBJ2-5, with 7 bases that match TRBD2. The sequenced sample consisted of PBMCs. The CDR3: CASSLAGGKETQYF. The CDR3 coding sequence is TGTGCCAGCAGCTTGGCCGGGGGGAAGGAGACCCAGTACTTC.